The sequence of this TCR beta chain was determined in a study of cytomegalovirus exposure and HLA in healthy donors. Overall study findings and caveats: A later analysis linked a missense variant in DCLRE1C to the trimming of TCR beta V and J genes.

The donors were healthy bone marrow donors. CDR1 is LGHNA, CDR2 YNFKEQ, per germline. The CDR3 spans 15 residues. J gave up 3 bases and V 4 bases, and 6 bases lay outside the gene matches. About this clone: The antigen is undetermined.

PCR involved 60 Vbeta and 13 Jbeta primers. Using immunoSEQ multiplex PCR, the repertoire was profiled, and TCRdb retains in-frame clones only, with some absent. The sample contains about 130,000 clones, 80% of which appear only once. V and J are TRBV4-2 and TRBJ2-1, with TRBD2 matching 7 bases. Source material: PBMCs. The receptor was isolated from a man aged 30-40 years in good health and CMV-seropositive. CDR3 in DNA: TGTGCCAGCAGCCCTCGGACTAGAAACTACAATGAGCAGTTCTTC. It encodes CASSPRTRNYNEQFF.